What follows are 27 T cell receptor beta chains derived from one specimen sequenced in a study of shared clonotypes between healthy human individuals. Sequencing was performed with immunoSEQ multiplex PCR; in TCRdb, only in-frame clones are kept and a portion is missing. The sample yields more than 1,200,000 clones, roughly 98.5% seen once. The sequenced sample consisted of naive CD4+ T cells sorted from blood. Subset noted: CD45RA+ positively selected. Receptors were obtained from a man younger than 40 in good health.

The V and J genes are TRBV19 and TRBJ2-2; no reliable D call. The CDR3 length is 14 residues. Trimming stripped 1 base from V and 4 bases from J, with 7 bases between. Germline loops: CDR1 LNHDA, CDR2 SQIVND (reference sequence). CDR3 sequence: CASSIGWGTGELFF. CDR3 sequence (DNA): TGTGCCAGTAGTATAGGATGGGGCACCGGGGAGCTGTTTTTT. The full variable domain, rest sourced from reference TRBV19 and TRBJ2-2, is DGGITQSPKYLFRKEGQNVTLSCEQNLNHDAMYWYRQDPGQGLRLIYYSQIVNDFQKGDIAEGYSVSREKKESFPLTVTSAQKNPTAFYLCASSIGWGTGELFFGEGSRLTVL.

The chain combines TRBV5-6 with TRBJ2-3; possible D gene TRBD2, 6 bases. V was pared by 3 bases and J by 2 bases, with 19 bases between. This CDR3 has 17 amino acids. CDR1 and CDR2 from the germline V gene are SGHDT and YYEEEE. CDR3 amino acids: CASSSSPLAVNTDTQYF. The CDR3 DNA is TGTGCCAGCAGCTCCTCACCATTAGCGGTTAACACAGATACGCAGTATTTT.

This rearrangement joins TRBV11-3 to TRBJ1-1; D unclear. The length of the CDR3 is 12 residues. Per germline, CDR1 SGHNT and CDR2 YENEEA. V lost 4 bases to trimming and J lost 4 bases, with 7 bases between them. CDR3 loop: CASSSYGTEAFF. CDR3 bases: TGTGCCAGCAGCTCATACGGCACTGAAGCTTTCTTT.

The gene calls are TRBV30 and TRBJ1-5; D is undetermined. This CDR3 is 13 amino acids long. The V end lost 2 bases, the J end lost 4 bases, and 9 bases lay between the germline ends. Germline CDR1 GTSNPN, CDR2 SVGIG (reference sequence). In nucleotides, the CDR3 is TGTGCCTGGAGTCCCAGGAATAATCAGCCCCAGCATTTT. It is translated as CAWSPRNNQPQHF.

This rearrangement joins TRBV5-4 to TRBJ1-1; the match to TRBD1 covers 9 bases. The CDR3 runs 15 residues. Trimming at V came to 4 bases and at J to 1 base, leaving 5 bases not matched to a gene. CDR1 and CDR2 (germline): SGHNT, YYREEE (reference sequence). The CDR3 loop reads CASSVTTGGNTEAFF. The CDR3, as DNA: TGTGCCAGCAGCGTAACGACAGGGGGGAACACTGAAGCTTTCTTT.

The chain employs TRBV7-9 and TRBJ2-7; D possibly corresponds to TRBD2 (6 bases). Germline V gene sequence: CDR1 SEHNR, CDR2 FQNEAQ (reference sequence). This CDR3 is built from 15 residues. The V end lost 3 bases, the J end lost 4 bases, and 16 bases lay between the germline ends. Written as DNA, the CDR3 is TGTGCCAGCAGCTTGGAGGGCAAAGGCCCATACGAGCAGTACTTC. Translation gives CASSLEGKGPYEQYF.

This clone was observed once. The genes are TRBV10-2 and TRBJ2-3, with 9 bases matching TRBD1. Germline V gives CDR1 WSHSY, CDR2 SAAADI. CDR3 length: 17 amino acids. The V and J ends lost 3 bases and 1 base, in that order; junction bases with no gene match: 8. Here the CDR3 DNA reads TGCGCCAGCAGTGAAAACTACCGGGACAGGGGCACAGATACGCAGTATTTT. As protein: CASSENYRDRGTDTQYF.

The V and J genes are TRBV7-3 and TRBJ1-2, with TRBD1 matching over 9 bases. The germline V gene has CDR1 SGHTA and CDR2 FQGTGA. This CDR3 spans 13 amino acids. J gave up 5 bases and V 2 bases, and 0 bases lay outside the gene matches. The CDR3 loop reads CASSLDRGYGYTF. The CDR3 DNA reads as TGTGCCAGCAGCTTAGACAGGGGGTATGGCTACACCTTC.

The chain uses TRBV9 and TRBJ2-7, with TRBD2 identical over 8 bases. Germline V gene data show CDR1 as SGDLS and CDR2 as YYNGEE. CDR3 length: 16 residues. With V trimmed by 0 bases and J by 3 bases, 8 bases remained unmatched. The CDR3 region is CASSVAAAGEGYEQYF. The CDR3, as DNA: TGTGCCAGCAGCGTAGCGGCAGCGGGAGAAGGCTACGAGCAGTACTTC.

The rearrangement joins TRBV6-5 to TRBJ2-3; 7 bases match TRBD1. This CDR3 has 15 residues. The J segment lost 2 bases and the V segment lost 4 bases, leaving 6 bases of the junction unmatched. Germline values: CDR1 MNHEY, CDR2 SVGAGI. The CDR3 loop is CASSSQGLLTDTQYF. The CDR3 DNA reads TGTGCCAGCAGTTCACAGGGGCTCCTCACAGATACGCAGTATTTT.

The V and J genes are TRBV28 and TRBJ2-5; perhaps TRBD2 as D (6 bases). The CDR3 is made up of 14 amino acids. Trimming removed 4 bases from V and 3 bases from J, with 12 bases in between. The germline gives CDR1 MDHEN, CDR2 SYDVKM. The CDR3 sequence is CASSSGGLEETQYF. CDR3 in DNA: TGTGCCAGCAGTTCTGGGGGGTTGGAAGAGACCCAGTACTTC.

The chain is built from TRBV18 and TRBJ2-1; tentative D call: TRBD1 (6 bases). The V gene lost 3 bases and the J gene lost 6 bases, with 12 bases spanning the gap. CDR1 and CDR2 from the germline V gene are KGHSH and LQKENI. This CDR3 has 14 residues. CDR3 in amino acids: CASSPYRDPNEQFF. The CDR3 DNA follows: TGTGCCAGCTCACCGTACAGGGATCCCAATGAGCAGTTCTTC.

Remarks on this clone: Other DNA sequences within the sample encode an identical CDR3. The chain uses TRBV6-1 and TRBJ2-1; 9 nucleotides align to TRBD2. The germline CDR1 and CDR2 sequences are MNHNS and SASEGT. There are 15 residues in the CDR3. V was pared by 3 bases and J by 4 bases, with 4 bases of the junction left unmatched. This chain's CDR3 is CASSEGLAGYNEQFF. CDR3 DNA: TGTGCCAGCAGTGAGGGCCTAGCGGGATACAATGAGCAGTTCTTC.

The chain carries TRBV6-1 and TRBJ2-7, with TRBD2 as a possible D gene (5 bases). With 4 bases removed from V and 2 bases from J, the gap between germline ends came to 9 bases. Germline CDR1 is MNHNS and CDR2 is SASEGT. This CDR3 is built from 13 residues. CDR3 amino acids: CASSVDLTYEQYF. In DNA form, the CDR3 reads TGTGCCAGCAGTGTGGACTTAACCTACGAGCAGTACTTC.

This rearrangement joins TRBV5-5 to TRBJ1-1; 7 bases map to TRBD1. The CDR3 spans 14 residues. Germline CDR1 SGHKS, CDR2 YYEKEE (reference sequence). With V trimmed by 5 bases and J by 6 bases, 10 bases remained unmatched. CDR3 in amino acids: CASSFLDRAPEAFF. CDR3 nucleotides: TGTGCCAGCAGTTTTCTAGACAGGGCTCCTGAAGCTTTCTTT.

A note on this clone: Other DNA variants within this sample encode the same CDR3. The chain uses TRBV6-1 and TRBJ2-7; possibly TRBD1 or TRBD2 for D (5 bases each). The germline gives CDR1 MNHNS, CDR2 SASEGT. V lost 8 bases and J 4 bases, leaving 15 bases between the germline ends. The CDR3 totals 13 residues. The CDR3 region is CASRPTGTYEQYF. In DNA, the CDR3 is TGTGCCAGCCGTCCGACCGGGACGTACGAGCAGTACTTC.

The J gene is TRBJ1-1, the V gene TRBV6-5; D is possibly TRBD1 (5 bases). Germline CDR1 reads MNHEY; CDR2 reads SVGAGI. Trimming pared 5 bases from V and 4 bases from J, leaving 14 bases between. The CDR3 length is 14 residues. The CDR3 here is CASSPLSQGTEAFF. As DNA, the CDR3 is TGTGCCAGCAGTCCACTTTCGCAGGGCACTGAAGCTTTCTTT.

The chain combines TRBV7-9 with TRBJ2-3, with a tentative D call TRBD2 (6 bases). V was shortened by 3 bases and J by 0 bases, with 10 bases between the two germline ends. This CDR3 contains 15 residues. From germline, CDR1 is SEHNR and CDR2 FQNEAQ (reference sequence). The CDR3 nucleotides are TGTGCCAGCAGCTTTGGGCGGGGCAGCACAGATACGCAGTATTTT. Encoded protein: CASSFGRGSTDTQYF.

The genes are TRBV5-5 and TRBJ1-5, with TRBD1 identical over 7 bases. The CDR3 covers 15 residues. Germline-derived CDR1 and CDR2 are SGHKS and YYEKEE (reference sequence). Losses at the gene ends were 0 bases for V and 10 bases for J; bases not matched to a gene: 10. CDR3 sequence: CASSLVRGHPLPQHF. CDR3 in DNA: TGTGCCAGCAGCTTGGTGAGGGGGCACCCCTTACCCCAGCATTTT. Together with reference TRBV5-5 and TRBJ1-5, the CDR3 gives the full variable domain: DAGVTQSPTHLIKTRGQQVTLRCSPISGHKSVSWYQQVLGQGPQFIFQYYEKEERGRGNFPDRFSARQFPNYSSELNVNALLLGDSALYLCASSLVRGHPLPQHFGDGTRLSIL.

Turning to this clone: The same CDR3 arises from other DNA sequences in this sample as well. V gene TRBV5-6 combines with J gene TRBJ2-7; D is ambiguous. The germline V gene has CDR1 SGHDT and CDR2 YYEEEE. The CDR3 sequence is 11 residues long. The ends were cut back, 1 base at V and 2 bases at J, with 1 base in the middle. CDR3 DNA: TGTGCCAGCAGCTTGACCTACGAGCAGTACTTC. Its protein product is CASSLTYEQYF.

In its sample, this clone was seen once. V gene TRBV28 combines with J gene TRBJ2-7, with 7 bases lining up with TRBD1. CDR3 length equals 12 residues. The trim removed 8 bases at V and 3 bases at J, leaving 4 bases unmatched. Per germline, CDR1 MDHEN and CDR2 SYDVKM. The CDR3 here is CASYDRVYEQYF. DNA of the CDR3: TGTGCCAGCTACGACAGGGTCTACGAGCAGTACTTC.

The chain carries TRBV5-1 and TRBJ2-5, with 9 bases fitting TRBD1. The V segment lost 4 bases and the J segment 4 bases; nucleotides outside the gene matches: 8. Germline CDR1 reads SGHRS; CDR2 reads YFSETQ. The CDR3 contains 15 residues. The CDR3 coding sequence is TGCGCCAGCAGCATTGGACAGGGGAAGACAGAGACCCAGTACTTC. It specifies CASSIGQGKTETQYF.

In this sample, this clone turned up once. The chain combines TRBV5-6 with TRBJ2-3; TRBD1 matches at 7 bases. V was pared by 5 bases and J by 1 base, with 10 bases of the junction left unmatched. Germline V lookup: CDR1 SGHDT, CDR2 YYEEEE. The CDR3 runs 16 residues. CDR3 in amino acids: CASRYRLGTGTDTQYF. The DNA of the CDR3 is TGTGCCAGCAGATACCGTCTGGGGACAGGCACAGATACGCAGTATTTT.

The chain is built from TRBV10-2 and TRBJ2-7; 8 nucleotides line up with TRBD1. Germline CDR1 WSHSY, CDR2 SAAADI. CDR3 length: 13 amino acids. V lost 9 bases, J lost 3 bases, and 7 bases stayed unmatched. CDR3 coding DNA: TGCGCCAGTCGGACAGGGACATTCTACGAGCAGTACTTC. Encoded protein: CASRTGTFYEQYF.

About this clone itself: Other DNA sequences in this sample translate to the same CDR3. The chain has TRBV5-1 and TRBJ1-5; no reliable D call. V was cut by 0 bases and J by 0 bases, with 4 bases left in between. The CDR3 covers 14 residues. Germline V lookup: CDR1 SGHRS, CDR2 YFSETQ. CDR3 in DNA: TGCGCCAGCAGCTTGGGTAATAGCAATCAGCCCCAGCATTTT. It is translated as CASSLGNSNQPQHF. Full variable domain (outside the CDR3, taken from reference TRBV5-1 and TRBJ1-5): KAGVTQTPRYLIKTRGQQVTLSCSPISGHRSVSWYQQTPGQGLQFLFEYFSETQRNKGNFPGRFSGRQFSNSRSEMNVSTLELGDSALYLCASSLGNSNQPQHFGDGTRLSIL.

This sequence joins TRBV19 and TRBJ1-5; the D gene is possibly TRBD1 (5 bases). CDR1 LNHDA and CDR2 SQIVND come from the germline V gene (reference sequence). The CDR3 sequence is 15 residues long. The V end lost 6 bases, the J end lost 4 bases, and 16 bases lay between the germline ends. The CDR3 here is CASSTLDSLNQPQHF. The DNA of the CDR3 is TGTGCCAGTAGCACCCTCGACAGCCTAAATCAGCCCCAGCATTTT.

J is TRBJ2-7 and V is TRBV4-1; 9 nucleotides align to TRBD1. The CDR3 is made up of 15 amino acids. After removal of 0 bases from V and 6 bases from J, the junction contained 6 bases not matched to a gene. The germline gives CDR1 MGHRA, CDR2 YSYEKL. The CDR3 coding sequence is TGCGCCAGCAGCCAAGATGAGGGACAGGGATTCGAGCAGTACTTC. This sequence encodes CASSQDEGQGFEQYF.